The T cell receptor beta chain described here comes from a study of blood T cell repertoires in COVID-19. As for the study in general: Whether acute or convalescent, the COVID-19 samples came from the United States, Italy and Spain.

Generated by immunoSEQ multiplex PCR, the TCRdb table keeps only in-frame clones and is missing some. The sample has approximately 200,000 clones; about 87% are singletons. This CDR3 comprises 16 residues. The V call is TRBV21-1, the J call TRBJ1-4; the table assigns TRBD1, which was not confirmed against the DNA. TRBV21-1 is listed as a pseudogene. The sample comprised PBMCs or T cells enriched from blood (not recorded which). This TCR derives from a man aged 25-40 years who had recovered from COVID-19. The CDR3: CASSKVERNRNEKLFF. The DNA of the CDR3 is TGTGCCAGCAGCAAAGTCGAAAGGAACAGGAATGAAAAACTGTTTTTT.